This TCR beta chain emerged from a study of cytomegalovirus exposure and HLA in healthy donors. Study summary: Prior work identified about 120 million unique TCR beta sequences in about 179 million T cells. Broader study findings: At a 0.05 false discovery rate, a later analysis found around 15,000 TCR beta sequences to be associated with HLA alleles. Cytomegalovirus-associated status was assigned to about 170 TCR beta chains. Analyzed later, most CMV-associated TCR beta chains appeared HLA-restricted.

Comments on this clone: Its target is not known.

The CDR3 has 17 residues. CDR1 MNHEY and CDR2 SMNVEV come from the germline V gene (reference sequence). Trimming shortened V by 6 bases and J by 2 bases, and 19 bases separated the two germline ends. The PCR was carried out with 60 Vbeta primers and 13 Jbeta primers. The data were produced by immunoSEQ multiplex PCR, yet TCRdb's version contains in-frame clones alone and is incomplete. The sample includes 120,000 to 150,000 clones, roughly 79% of them seen just once. The chain has TRBV27 and TRBJ1-4; no clear D gene. This receptor was taken from a woman aged 40 to 50 in good health and CMV-seronegative. Input material: PBMCs. The CDR3 coding sequence is TGTGCCAGCAGCCCTCTGACGGGGATGGGGACTAATGAAAAACTGTTTTTT. Its protein product is CASSPLTGMGTNEKLFF.